Shown below are 6 T cell receptor beta chains from a single sample sequenced in a study of T-cell reconstitution after alpha-beta-depleted transplantation in children. Unique molecular identifiers tagged the TCRbeta library. In TCRdb, the PCR reads were re-called with MiXCR into one record per CDR3 protein. The sample consists of some 140,000 distinct CDR3 sequences, about 9.9% of them appearing once. Sequenced material: PBMCs, mostly from graft donor cells, taken 180 days after TCRalphabeta/CD19-depleted stem cell transplant. These TCRs come from a girl in the first two years of life who had a stem cell transplant for combined immunodeficiency, so the T cells may come from the graft donor.

V is TRBV6-2 or TRBV6-3 and J is TRBJ2-7; D gene uncertain. Trimming removed 6 bases at V and 5 bases at J, with 11 bases between. The CDR3 runs to 12 residues. Germline V gives CDR1 MNHEY, CDR2 SVGEGT. The CDR3 DNA reads as TGTGCCAGCAGCCCCGGACCCCACGAGCAGTACTTC. Its protein is CASSPGPHEQYF.

This clonotype was detected a few times. The rearrangement joins TRBV5-1 to TRBJ2-3; D gene ambiguous. The CDR3 has 13 amino acids. Trimming stripped 2 bases from V and 4 bases from J, with 8 bases between. The V gene's germline CDR1 is SGHRS and CDR2 YFSETQ. CDR3 DNA: TGCGCCAGCAGCTTCCACCTCGCAGATACGCAGTATTTT. Amino acids: CASSFHLADTQYF.

This clonotype showed up just a few times. This chain uses TRBV7-2 with TRBJ1-5; D call uncertain. Trimming removed 1 base at V and 0 bases at J, with 7 bases between. The CDR3 has 15 residues. Germline V gene sequence: CDR1 SGHTA, CDR2 FQGNSA. CDR3 sequence reads: CASSLVGLSNQPQHF. The CDR3 DNA reads TGTGCCAGCAGCTTAGTTGGTCTTAGCAATCAGCCCCAGCATTTT. Full variable domain (missing parts from reference TRBV7-2 and TRBJ1-5): GAGVSQSPSNKVTEKGKDVELRCDPISGHTALYWYRQSLGQGLEFLIYFQGNSAPDKSGLPSDRFSAERTGGSVSTLTIQRTQQEDSAVYLCASSLVGLSNQPQHFGDGTRLSIL.

CDR3 residues: CARGSPGGGRTGELFF. CDR3 DNA sequence: TGTGCCAGAGGGTCCCCGGGGGGAGGGCGCACCGGGGAGCTGTTTTTT. This chain links TRBV21-1 with TRBJ2-2; TRBD2 is taken as the D call from the table, unchecked against the DNA. TRBV21-1 is a listed pseudogene. The CDR3 sequence is 16 residues long.

The table lists this clonotype with many counts. The chain links TRBV20-1 to TRBJ1-2; unclear D gene. V lost 5 bases and J lost 4, with 5 bases in between. The CDR3 consists of 10 residues. In germline, CDR1 is DFQATT, CDR2 SNEGSKA (reference sequence). Here the CDR3 reads CSAGPYGYTF. Here the CDR3 DNA reads TGCAGTGCTGGTCCCTATGGCTACACCTTC.

The V call is TRBV5-1, the J call TRBJ2-5; D is uncertain. The CDR3 runs to 14 residues. V shed 0 bases and J shed 2 bases, with 8 bases lying between them. The germline CDR1 and CDR2 sequences are SGHRS and YFSETQ. The CDR3 region has the DNA TGCGCCAGCAGCTTGGAGGTAGGACAAGAGACCCAGTACTTC. Encoded protein: CASSLEVGQETQYF.